The clone carrying this TCR beta chain is medium-sized (0.01 to 0.1%) in the sample. The junction had 7 bases not matched to a gene; V was cut back by 6 bases and J by 0 bases. Germline V lookup: CDR1 MDHEN, CDR2 SYDVKM. CDR3 size: 15 residues. TCRdb re-processed the PCR reads through MiXCR. The sample holds more than 10,000 clones, less than 30% seen once. The data were taken from a study of metastatic and nonmetastatic thyroid tumors. Patients were all untreated before their thyroid surgery. The chain couples TRBV28 to TRBJ1-1; 7 bases fit TRBD1. The TCR sequence derives from a female donor with papillary thyroid cancer or a benign thyroid nodule (not recorded which). Some clones in this sample may be carry-over from other donors' samples. Specimen: tumor tissue. As DNA, the CDR3 is TGTGCCAGCAGCCTCCTGGGGACAGTGAACACTGAAGCTTTCTTT. This sequence encodes CASSLLGTVNTEAFF. The full variable domain, completed using reference TRBV28 and TRBJ1-1, is DVKVTQSSRYLVKRTGEKVFLECVQDMDHENMFWYRQDPGLGLRLIYFSYDVKMKEKGDIPEGYSVSREKKERFSLILESASTNQTSMYLCASSLLGTVNTEAFFGQGTRLTVV.